This T cell receptor beta chain was captured by sequencing in a study of blood T cell repertoires in COVID-19. The junction had 7 bases not matched to a gene; V was cut back by 6 bases and J by 7 bases. The CDR3 is made up of 14 amino acids. In germline, CDR1 is LNHDA, CDR2 SQIVND (reference sequence). Authors' processing steps: Nucleated cell counts were estimated from reference gene primer amplification. Clones were read by immunoSEQ multiplex PCR, and TCRdb kept only the in-frame ones, dropping some. The DNA was the basis for D and trimming; V, J and clone size are from that table. Of around 180,000 clones in the sample, 75% to 90% were seen once.

What was sequenced was peripheral blood. The receptor comes from a man aged 65 to 79 with active or convalescent COVID-19. The chain employs TRBV19 and TRBJ2-3; 10 bases map to TRBD1. The CDR3: CASRSGTGANTQYF. DNA for the CDR3: TGTGCCAGTAGGTCCGGGACAGGGGCAAATACGCAGTATTTT.